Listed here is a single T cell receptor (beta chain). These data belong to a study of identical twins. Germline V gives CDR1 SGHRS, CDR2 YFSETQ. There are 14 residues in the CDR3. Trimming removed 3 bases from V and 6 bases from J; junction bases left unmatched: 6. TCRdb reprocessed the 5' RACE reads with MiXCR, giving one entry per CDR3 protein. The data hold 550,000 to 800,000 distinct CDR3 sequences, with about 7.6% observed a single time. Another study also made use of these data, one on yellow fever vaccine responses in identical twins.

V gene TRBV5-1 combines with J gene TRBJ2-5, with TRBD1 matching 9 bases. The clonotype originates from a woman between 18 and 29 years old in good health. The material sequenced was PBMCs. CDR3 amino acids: CASSSPGQGQTQYF. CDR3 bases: TGCGCCAGCAGCTCGCCGGGACAGGGCCAGACCCAGTACTTC. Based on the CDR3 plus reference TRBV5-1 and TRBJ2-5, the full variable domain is KAGVTQTPRYLIKTRGQQVTLSCSPISGHRSVSWYQQTPGQGLQFLFEYFSETQRNKGNFPGRFSGRQFSNSRSEMNVSTLELGDSALYLCASSSPGQGQTQYFGPGTRLLVL.